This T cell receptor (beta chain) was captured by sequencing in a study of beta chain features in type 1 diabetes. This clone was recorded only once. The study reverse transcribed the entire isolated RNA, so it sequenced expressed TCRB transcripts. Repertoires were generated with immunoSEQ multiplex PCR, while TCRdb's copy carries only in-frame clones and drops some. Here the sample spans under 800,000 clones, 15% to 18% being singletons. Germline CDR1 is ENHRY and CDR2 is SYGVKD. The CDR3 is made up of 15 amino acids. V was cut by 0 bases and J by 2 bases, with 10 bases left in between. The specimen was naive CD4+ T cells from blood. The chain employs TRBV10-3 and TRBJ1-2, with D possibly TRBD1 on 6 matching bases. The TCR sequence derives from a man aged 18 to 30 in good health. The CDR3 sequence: CAISESGAGNYGYTF. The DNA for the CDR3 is TGTGCCATCAGTGAGTCGGGGGCTGGAAACTATGGCTACACCTTC.